This T cell receptor (beta chain) was recovered during a study of blood T cell repertoires in COVID-19 (dated by TCRdb to 2020 to 2021). For the study in its entirety: Samples from collaborators originated in the United States, Italy and Spain and spanned both the acute and convalescent phases of COVID-19. Where available, HLA class I and class II types were taken from metadata supplied by the sample provider and were not determined by assay-based typing. Deeply sampled blood TCRbeta repertoires from subjects exposed to, actively infected with, or recovered from COVID-19 were included in the dataset. The material from the prospective study consisted of cDNA or gDNA derived from T cells, B-cell-depleted T cells, or PBMCs. Samples came from the ongoing ImmuneRACE study (first 160 participants) plus 1,254 subjects from 6 global collaborators. The sample metadata nearly always contained a de-identified subject ID, COVID-19 status, age in years and sex. The repertoires were made available in a free public database intended to serve as a resource for research on the immune response to SARS-CoV-2.

Concerning this clone itself: Its antigen is not yet known. No base-level quality is on record; no much larger clone is a single base apart.

General findings and caveats noted by the study authors: Clinical and demographic metadata were provided uncurated, with the amount varying by source and participant.

From its cysteine to its phenylalanine, the CDR3 spans 15 amino acids. Only the CDR3 part of the read is kept: 45 bases, read in frame from the first base. V loses 4 bases of germline sequence and J loses 5 bases, and the interval between the two ends is 14 bases. Per the germline V gene, KGHDR is the CDR1 and SFDVKD is the CDR2. TCRbeta CDR3 regions were amplified from genomic DNA using the immunoSEQ Assay, a bias-controlled multiplex PCR. In the paper's pipeline: Nucleated cell counts per sample were estimated from amplification of reference gene primers within the assay. To quantify the absolute abundance of each unique TCRbeta CDR3 rearrangement, sequence reads were collapsed and filtered. For each sample, productive Simpson clonality was calculated by taking the square root of Simpson's diversity index across productive rearrangements. Held by TCRdb, this immuneACCESS table contains in-frame sequences only and omits some clones. Under half of the omission traces to an unresolved V gene where checked; the cause of the rest is unknown. Clonal size and the V and J genes are those of that table, whereas D and trimming came from the DNA. A total of around 270,000 clones appear in this sample, about 89% of them only once. Clones ranked in the top ten supply approximately 4.2% of the sample.

The collaborating institutions used their own protocols to collect whole blood in K2EDTA tubes. For TCRbeta analysis, collaborators shipped samples in one of three forms: frozen whole blood, isolated PBMCs, or DNA extracted from either of those sample types. The sequenced material came from peripheral blood. The chain uses TRBV24-1 and TRBJ2-1; a weak D assignment points to TRBD1 (5 bases agree). The receptor comes from a man aged 35 to 55 with acute or convalescent COVID-19. In nucleotide form, the sequence is TGTGCCACCAGTGACCCTACCATAGGGGACAATGAGCAGTTCTTC. It translates as CATSDPTIGDNEQFF.